The next 25 T cell receptor beta chains were all read from a single sample in a study of blood T cell repertoires in COVID-19. Sequencing used immunoSEQ multiplex PCR; TCRdb keeps in-frame clones, though not all of them. Among some 300,000 clones listed, 89% were seen once. Sample: PBMCs or T cells enriched from blood (not recorded which). The receptors were sampled from a woman between 50 and 59 years old who had been exposed to COVID-19.

This clone was observed a single time. The chain uses TRBV30 and TRBJ1-5; D gene uncertain. CDR1 and CDR2 (germline): GTSNPN, SVGIG (reference sequence). V was pared by 1 base and J by 7 bases, with 11 bases between. This CDR3 has 13 amino acids. As DNA, the CDR3 is TGTGCCTGGAGTGAACAGTTAACCCAGCCCCAGCATTTT. Translating it yields CAWSEQLTQPQHF.

The chain uses TRBV28 and TRBJ2-7, with D possibly being TRBD1 (6 bases). This CDR3 spans 14 amino acids. Germline V gene data show CDR1 as MDHEN and CDR2 as SYDVKM. Trimming removed 6 bases at V and 3 bases at J, with 15 bases between. This chain's CDR3 is CASRSGTSLYEQYF. The CDR3 coding sequence is TGTGCCAGCAGGTCCGGGACATCCCTCTACGAGCAGTACTTC.

This sequence joins TRBV5-1 and TRBJ2-5, with TRBD1 identical over 11 bases. V shed 4 bases and J 2 bases; nucleotides not matched to a gene: 10. Germline CDR1 SGHRS, CDR2 YFSETQ. The CDR3 sequence is 17 residues long. The CDR3 sequence is CASSPVTGTGGQETQYF. CDR3 coding DNA: TGCGCCAGCAGCCCCGTAACCGGGACAGGGGGGCAAGAGACCCAGTACTTC.

This rearrangement joins TRBV2 to TRBJ2-3; TRBD1 agrees at 8 bases. V lost 5 bases, J lost 3 bases, and 4 bases stayed unmatched. Germline V gene lookup returns CDR1 SNHLY and CDR2 FYNNEI. CDR3 length equals 14 residues. Written as DNA, the CDR3 is TGTGCCAGCAGTTGGCAGGGGGCAACAGATACGCAGTATTTT. As protein: CASSWQGATDTQYF.

The DNA for the CDR3 is TGTGCCAGCAGTGTATACCAGTCTCAAGAGACCCAGTACTTC. Amino acids: CASSVYQSQETQYF. This sequence joins TRBV2 and TRBJ2-5; D ambiguous. This CDR3 region has 14 residues. Trimming stripped 4 bases from V and 2 bases from J, with 11 bases between. CDR1 and CDR2 from the germline V gene are SNHLY and FYNNEI. Full variable domain (remainder filled in from reference TRBV2 and TRBJ2-5): EPEVTQTPSHQVTQMGQEVILRCVPISNHLYFYWYRQILGQKVEFLVSFYNNEISEKSEIFDDQFSVERPDGSNFTLKIRSTKLEDSAMYFCASSVYQSQETQYFGPGTRLLVL.

The chain is built from TRBV5-4 and TRBJ1-2, with 7 bases fitting TRBD1. The CDR3 totals 14 residues. Germline V gene lookup returns CDR1 SGHNT and CDR2 YYREEE (reference sequence). J gave up 2 bases and V 4 bases, and 5 bases lay outside the gene matches. CDR3 region: CASSGGQRNYGYTF. Written as DNA, the CDR3 is TGTGCCAGCAGCGGGGGACAGAGGAACTATGGCTACACCTTC.

The chain recombines TRBV19 with TRBJ2-7; D perhaps matches TRBD1 (6 bases). Per the germline V gene, CDR1 is LNHDA and CDR2 is SQIVND (reference sequence). The CDR3 is 14 amino acids. V lost 3 bases to trimming and J lost 3 bases, with 12 bases between them. The CDR3 DNA follows: TGTGCCAGTAGTATCAACAGGGCCGTCTACGAGCAGTACTTC. This sequence encodes CASSINRAVYEQYF.

The V and J genes are TRBV2 and TRBJ1-5; TRBD1 is a possible D gene (5 bases). The CDR3 is made up of 15 amino acids. Germline CDR1 is SNHLY and CDR2 is FYNNEI. The V end lost 4 bases, the J end lost 7 bases, and 17 bases lay between the germline ends. CDR3 sequence reads: CASSVGQGNKQPQHF. The CDR3 DNA follows: TGTGCCAGCAGTGTCGGGCAGGGAAATAAGCAGCCCCAGCATTTT.

This chain links TRBV30 with TRBJ1-1; D call uncertain. The CDR3 spans 12 residues. The germline V gene encodes CDR1 GTSNPN and CDR2 SVGIG (reference sequence). Trimming stripped 1 base from V and 6 bases from J, with 9 bases between. CDR3 in amino acids: CAWSESGAEAFF. For the CDR3, the DNA is TGTGCCTGGAGTGAGTCCGGGGCTGAAGCTTTCTTT.

This rearrangement joins TRBV28 to TRBJ1-5; weak D call: TRBD1 (5 bases). V was shortened by 5 bases and J by 3 bases, with 17 bases between the two germline ends. Germline V CDR1 and CDR2: MDHEN, SYDVKM. The length of the CDR3 is 16 residues. CDR3 nucleotide sequence: TGTGCCAGCAGTCCGCCAATGCAGGGAACCAATCAGCCCCAGCATTTT. Translated: CASSPPMQGTNQPQHF.

This chain connects TRBV19 to TRBJ1-2, with D maybe TRBD1 (5 bases). V was trimmed by 6 bases and J by 4 bases, leaving 12 bases between them. The V gene's germline CDR1 is LNHDA and CDR2 SQIVND (reference sequence). This CDR3 region has 13 residues. In DNA, the CDR3 is TGTGCCAGTAGGGTGGGACTGGCCTATGGCTACACCTTC. Its protein product is CASRVGLAYGYTF.

The chain links TRBV28 to TRBJ2-2; D may be TRBD1 (5 bases). V lost 8 bases, J lost 5 bases, and 12 bases lay in between. The CDR3 spans 13 residues. Germline CDR1 MDHEN, CDR2 SYDVKM. The CDR3 loop is CASRAQVTGELFF. DNA of the CDR3: TGTGCCAGCCGCGCACAGGTAACCGGGGAGCTGTTTTTT.

The chain joins TRBV5-6 to TRBJ2-3; TRBD1 matches 9 bases. V shed 4 bases and J 5 bases; nucleotides not matched to a gene: 11. The CDR3 runs to 16 residues. In germline, CDR1 is SGHDT, CDR2 YYEEEE. The CDR3 spells CASSSPGQGFIDTQYF. CDR3 nucleotides: TGTGCCAGCAGCAGTCCGGGACAGGGTTTTATAGATACGCAGTATTTT.

The chain joins TRBV6-5 to TRBJ2-2; TRBD1 agrees at 9 bases. V dropped 6 bases and J dropped 5; count of bases not matched to a gene: 4. In germline, CDR1 is MNHEY, CDR2 SVGAGI. The CDR3 is 14 amino acids. The CDR3 DNA reads as TGTGCCAGCAGGGACAGGGGCAATACCGGGGAGCTGTTTTTT. It specifies CASRDRGNTGELFF.

The CDR3 region is CASSQGWEEQYF. DNA of the CDR3: TGTGCCAGCAGCCAAGGATGGGAGGAGCAGTACTTC. The gene calls are TRBV3-1 (or the pseudogene TRBV3-2) and TRBJ2-7; weak D call: TRBD2 (5 bases). Per the germline V gene, CDR1 is LGHDT and CDR2 is YNNKEL (reference sequence). CDR3 length: 12 residues. V was trimmed by 1 base and J by 7 bases, leaving 8 bases between them.

The V call is TRBV3-1 (or the pseudogene TRBV3-2), the J call TRBJ1-2; 8 nucleotides line up with TRBD1. Germline V CDR1 and CDR2: LGHDT, YNNKEL (reference sequence). The CDR3 totals 14 residues. J lost 4 bases, V lost 5 bases, and 6 bases had no gene match. The CDR3 coding sequence is TGTGCCAGCAGCTTAGGACAGGGAGCCTATGGCTACACCTTC. Protein product: CASSLGQGAYGYTF.

The J gene is TRBJ1-5, the V gene TRBV19; 7 bases line up with TRBD1. V lost 5 bases and J lost 11; bases outside the gene matches: 15. This CDR3 contains 15 residues. The V gene's germline CDR1 is LNHDA and CDR2 SQIVND (reference sequence). CDR3 in DNA: TGTGCCAGTAGTTCCAGGGGGGAAACAAGATCAGCCCAGCATTTT. Its translation: CASSSRGETRSAQHF.

The chain links TRBV5-1 to TRBJ1-2; 9 bases match TRBD1. The germline gives CDR1 SGHRS, CDR2 YFSETQ. J was trimmed by 4 bases and V by 3 bases; bases with no gene match: 7. The CDR3 length is 15 residues. The CDR3 DNA reads as TGCGCCAGCAGCTCAACAGGACAGGGGAGCTATGGCTACACCTTC. Its translation: CASSSTGQGSYGYTF.

The chain employs TRBV27 and TRBJ1-2, with TRBD1 as a possible D gene (5 bases). V dropped 2 bases and J dropped 1 base, with 8 bases sitting between them. This CDR3 region has 14 residues. Germline V lookup: CDR1 MNHEY, CDR2 SMNVEV (reference sequence). As DNA, the CDR3 is TGTGCCAGCAGTTTAGGCCAGGGTAACTATGGCTACACCTTC. Translated: CASSLGQGNYGYTF.

The gene calls are TRBV5-1 and TRBJ1-2; no clear D gene. The CDR3 is 15 residues long. V was trimmed by 0 bases and J by 7 bases, leaving 16 bases between them. Per the germline V gene, CDR1 is SGHRS and CDR2 is YFSETQ. The CDR3 bases are TGCGCCAGCAGCTTGGAGGAGCCAAAGGTCGGTGGCTACACCTTC. Amino acid sequence: CASSLEEPKVGGYTF. Full variable domain (remainder filled in from reference TRBV5-1 and TRBJ1-2): KAGVTQTPRYLIKTRGQQVTLSCSPISGHRSVSWYQQTPGQGLQFLFEYFSETQRNKGNFPGRFSGRQFSNSRSEMNVSTLELGDSALYLCASSLEEPKVGGYTFGSGTRLTVV.

V gene TRBV4-2 combines with J gene TRBJ1-3, with D tentatively TRBD1 (5 bases). Germline loops: CDR1 LGHNA, CDR2 YNFKEQ. V was pared by 1 base and J by 1 base, with 17 bases between. This CDR3 region has 18 residues. CDR3 nucleotides: TGTGCCAGCAGCCAAGGATCCCGCCAGGGAGGTTCTGGAAACACCATATATTTT. This translates into CASSQGSRQGGSGNTIYF.

This chain connects TRBV27 to TRBJ1-2; 9 bases match TRBD1. The CDR3 loop spans 19 amino acids. Trimming at V came to 6 bases and at J to 8 bases, leaving 25 bases not matched to a gene. Per the germline V gene, CDR1 is MNHEY and CDR2 is SMNVEV (reference sequence). The DNA of the CDR3 is TGTGCCAGCAGCCGAAGAACCAGACTCGGGACAGGGATGAGGCGAGGCTACACCTTC. Residues: CASSRRTRLGTGMRRGYTF.

This clone was observed a handful of times. This chain joins TRBV19 and TRBJ2-1; 9 bases fit TRBD1. Losses at the gene ends were 4 bases for V and 3 bases for J; bases not matched to a gene: 4. CDR1 and CDR2 (germline): LNHDA, SQIVND (reference sequence). The length of the CDR3 is 15 residues. The CDR3: CASSTGTGIYNEQFF. The CDR3, as DNA: TGTGCCAGTAGTACGGGGACAGGGATCTACAATGAGCAGTTCTTC. The variable domain in full, completed from reference TRBV19 and TRBJ2-1, reads DGGITQSPKYLFRKEGQNVTLSCEQNLNHDAMYWYRQDPGQGLRLIYYSQIVNDFQKGDIAEGYSVSREKKESFPLTVTSAQKNPTAFYLCASSTGTGIYNEQFFGPGTRLTVL.

The chain recombines TRBV6-5 with TRBJ1-6; D is possibly TRBD1 (6 bases). V was clipped by 6 bases and J by 7 bases, with 13 bases between them. Germline V gene lookup returns CDR1 MNHEY and CDR2 SVGAGI. The CDR3 contains 14 residues. The CDR3 loop reads CASSPGHPNSPLHF. CDR3 coding DNA: TGTGCCAGCAGCCCGGGACACCCAAATTCACCCCTCCACTTT.

The CDR3 protein is CASSVRQGGESGELFF. CDR3 sequence (DNA): TGTGCCAGCAGCGTAAGACAGGGGGGCGAATCCGGGGAGCTGTTTTTT. The V gene is TRBV9, the J gene TRBJ2-2, with TRBD1 matching 9 bases. The CDR3 is 16 residues long. Germline CDR1 reads SGDLS; CDR2 reads YYNGEE. V gave up 1 base and J gave up 6 bases; unmatched junction bases: 7.